Following are 18 T cell receptor beta chains from one sample sequenced in a study of shared T cell receptors in the human thymus. Assay: immunoSEQ multiplex PCR; the TCRdb copy retains only in-frame clones and omits some. The sample has approximately 660,000 clones; around 89% are singletons. A further study also used this sample, focusing on human thymus T cells.

Sequencing was carried out using thymocytes. The receptors shown here come from a boy under two years old with a congenital heart defect.

This clone was recorded a few times. V is TRBV18 and J is TRBJ1-3; the match to TRBD1 covers 9 bases. CDR3 length: 16 residues. V shed 2 bases and J 3 bases; nucleotides not matched to a gene: 5. Germline CDR1 and CDR2: KGHSH and LQKENI. The CDR3 region has the DNA TGTGCCAGCTCACCAGGGGACAGGGACTTTGGAAACACCATATATTTT. Translating gives CASSPGDRDFGNTIYF.

The genes are TRBV18 and TRBJ2-7, with 8 bases identical to TRBD1. The CDR3 loop spans 14 amino acids. Germline V lookup: CDR1 KGHSH, CDR2 LQKENI. Trimming took 5 bases from V and 6 from J; bases not matched to a gene: 9. In DNA, the CDR3 is TGTGCCAGCTCAGGGGACAGGTTTAGAAGCGAGCAGTACTTC. Protein product: CASSGDRFRSEQYF.

The chain has TRBV2 and TRBJ1-5; D may be TRBD1 (6 bases). CDR1 is SNHLY and CDR2 is FYNNEI in the germline V gene. The CDR3 loop spans 17 amino acids. Trimming took 7 bases from V and 1 from J, leaving 20 bases between them. In nucleotides, the CDR3 is TGTGCCAGCACGCCCTCCAGGGGAAAGGGAAGCAATCAGCCCCAGCATTTT. It codes for CASTPSRGKGSNQPQHF.

The V call is TRBV9, the J call TRBJ1-1; D gene ambiguous. The germline V gene has CDR1 SGDLS and CDR2 YYNGEE. V gave up 2 bases and J gave up 0 bases, with 14 bases separating them. The CDR3 consists of 16 residues. The CDR3 bases are TGTGCCAGCAGCGTGGAGCCTTTAAGGTTGAACACTGAAGCTTTCTTT. Its translation: CASSVEPLRLNTEAFF.

This clone was observed a single time. The rearrangement joins TRBV5-4 to TRBJ2-7; 7 bases are a match to TRBD2. The junction had 10 bases not matched to a gene; V was cut back by 2 bases and J by 2 bases. This CDR3 region has 16 residues. Germline CDR1 and CDR2: SGHNT and YYREEE (reference sequence). The CDR3 sequence: CASSFGWPREPYEQYF. The CDR3 DNA follows: TGTGCCAGCAGCTTCGGGTGGCCGCGGGAGCCCTACGAGCAGTACTTC.

The chain carries TRBV6-5 and TRBJ2-5; TRBD2 agrees at 7 bases. V trimming: 8 bases; J trimming: 2 bases; junction bases outside the gene matches: 2. The CDR3 runs to 12 residues. Germline CDR1 and CDR2: MNHEY and SVGAGI. The CDR3 region is CASGRGQETQYF. CDR3 DNA sequence: TGTGCCAGCGGGCGGGGGCAAGAGACCCAGTACTTC.

V gene TRBV10-3 combines with J gene TRBJ2-7; 9 positions match TRBD2. Germline assignment: CDR1 ENHRY and CDR2 SYGVKD. This CDR3 comprises 14 residues. Trimming took 6 bases from V and 2 from J; bases not matched to a gene: 5. The CDR3 DNA sequence: TGTGCCATCAGGAAGGCTAGCGGGACCTACGAGCAGTACTTC. Protein product: CAIRKASGTYEQYF.

The table lists this clone with a few counts. The chain couples TRBV7-2 to TRBJ2-1; 9 bases line up with TRBD2. The J segment lost 7 bases and the V segment lost 6 bases, leaving 13 bases of the junction unmatched. CDR1 and CDR2 from the germline V gene are SGHTA and FQGNSA. The CDR3 totals 16 residues. The CDR3 nucleotides read TGTGCCAGCAGTCTTTTGCGGGAGGCGGGGGGGAATGAGCAGTTCTTC. Translated, it gives CASSLLREAGGNEQFF.

This clone was observed a single time. The rearrangement links TRBV6-5 to TRBJ2-3; a possible D gene is TRBD1 (5 bases). The CDR3 totals 13 residues. Germline V gene sequence: CDR1 MNHEY, CDR2 SVGAGI. The V and J ends lost 2 bases and 5 bases respectively, with 8 bases between them. The CDR3 protein is CASSYHRLDTQYF. The CDR3 DNA follows: TGTGCCAGCAGTTACCACAGGTTAGATACGCAGTATTTT.

This clone came up once. This rearrangement joins TRBV27 to TRBJ2-1; D not certain. CDR1 MNHEY and CDR2 SMNVEV come from the germline V gene (reference sequence). There are 14 residues in the CDR3. V shed 2 bases and J shed 3 bases, with 8 bases lying between them. The CDR3 coding sequence is TGTGCCAGCAGTTTAGGGCCCTACTACAATGAGCAGTTCTTC. This translates into CASSLGPYYNEQFF.

This chain uses TRBV7-2 with TRBJ2-2, with D maybe TRBD1 (6 bases). The ends were cut back, 2 bases at V and 0 bases at J, with 10 bases in the middle. CDR1 is SGHTA, CDR2 FQGNSA, per germline. The CDR3 is 16 amino acids. In nucleotides, the CDR3 is TGTGCCAGCAGCTTAAGGGCAGGGGCGAACACCGGGGAGCTGTTTTTT. Amino acid sequence: CASSLRAGANTGELFF.

The chain couples TRBV11-3 to TRBJ1-1; D call uncertain. Trimming stripped 5 bases from V and 3 bases from J, with 10 bases between. The CDR3 has 13 amino acids. The V gene's germline CDR1 is SGHNT and CDR2 YENEEA. DNA of the CDR3: TGTGCCAGCAGCCCTGGGCATGACACTGAAGCTTTCTTT. Its translation: CASSPGHDTEAFF.

This clone was seen only a few times. The chain joins TRBV4-3 to TRBJ2-7; D is undetermined. The CDR3 is 12 amino acids. The germline V and J ends were trimmed by 0 bases and 5 bases, with 5 bases remaining between them. Looked up from germline, CDR1 is LGHNA and CDR2 is YSLEER. As DNA, the CDR3 is TGCGCCAGCAGCCAAGATGGCCACGAGCAGTACTTC. Its translation: CASSQDGHEQYF.

The rearrangement links TRBV10-2 to TRBJ1-1; no clear D gene. Trimming removed 2 bases at V and 1 base at J, with 11 bases between. CDR3 length: 15 residues. Germline V lookup: CDR1 WSHSY, CDR2 SAAADI. The CDR3 DNA reads TGCGCCAGCAGTGAGATGGAGGGTGGGAACACTGAAGCTTTCTTT. This sequence encodes CASSEMEGGNTEAFF.

The rearrangement links TRBV7-8 to TRBJ2-7; 8 bases match TRBD2. The CDR3 consists of 14 residues. V lost 5 bases and J lost 4; bases outside the gene matches: 7. Germline V gene data show CDR1 as SGHVS and CDR2 as FQNEAQ. The CDR3 bases are TGTGCCAGCAGCCACGGACTAGCAGGATACGAGCAGTACTTC. As protein: CASSHGLAGYEQYF.

The chain uses TRBV27 and TRBJ2-1; 16 nucleotides line up with TRBD2. The CDR3 extends over 15 amino acids. CDR1 and CDR2 (germline): MNHEY, SMNVEV (reference sequence). The CDR3 protein is CASSGTSGRENEQFF. The CDR3 DNA reads TGTGCAAGCTCCGGGACTAGCGGGAGGGAAAATGAGCAGTTCTTC.

The chain couples TRBV4-1 to TRBJ2-3, with D possibly being TRBD1 (8 bases). V gave up 2 bases and J gave up 4 bases, with 13 bases separating them. Germline V gene data show CDR1 as MGHRA and CDR2 as YSYEKL. CDR3 length equals 15 residues. As DNA, the CDR3 is TGCGCCAGCAGCCAACACAGGGGGGGCCCAGATACGCAGTATTTT. Protein sequence: CASSQHRGGPDTQYF.

The CDR3 DNA reads as TGTGCCAGCAGCTTAGATCAAAGGCGGAAAATGGTCTATGGCTACACCTTC. Amino acids: CASSLDQRRKMVYGYTF. The chain combines TRBV11-2 with TRBJ1-2; D is unresolved. The CDR3 runs 17 residues. CDR1 and CDR2 from the germline V gene are SGHAT and FQNNGV. Between the trimmed V and J ends, which lost 0 bases and 4 bases, there was a span of 18 bases.